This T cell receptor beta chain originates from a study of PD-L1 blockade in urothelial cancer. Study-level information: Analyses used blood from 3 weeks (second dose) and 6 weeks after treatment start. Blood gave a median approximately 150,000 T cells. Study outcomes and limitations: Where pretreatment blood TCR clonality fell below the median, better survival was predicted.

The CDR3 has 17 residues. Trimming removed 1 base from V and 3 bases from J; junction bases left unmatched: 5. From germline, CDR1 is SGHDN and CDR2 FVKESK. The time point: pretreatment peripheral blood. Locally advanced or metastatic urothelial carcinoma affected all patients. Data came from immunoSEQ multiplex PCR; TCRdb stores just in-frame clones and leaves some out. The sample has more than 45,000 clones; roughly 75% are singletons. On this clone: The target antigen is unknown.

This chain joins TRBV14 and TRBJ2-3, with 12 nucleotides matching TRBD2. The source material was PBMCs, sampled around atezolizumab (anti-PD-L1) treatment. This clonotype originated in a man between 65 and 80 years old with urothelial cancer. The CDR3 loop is CASSQGTSGIYTDTQYF. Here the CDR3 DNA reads TGTGCCAGCAGCCAAGGGACTAGCGGGATATATACAGATACGCAGTATTTT.